This section outlines one T cell receptor beta chain sequence together with its context. Its binding antigen is unknown. Qualities for individual bases were not recorded, and no much larger clone is one base off. In Seattle, one collaborating source enrolled patients while the infection was active and tracked those patients longitudinally over the course of disease. Whole blood was collected in K2EDTA tubes by collaborating institutions according to the institutions' own protocols. For TCRbeta analysis, collaborators shipped samples as frozen whole blood, isolated PBMCs, or DNA extracted from either of those sample types. The sample belongs to a study of blood T cell repertoires in COVID-19 (dated by TCRdb to the early 2020s). About the full investigation: Collaborator samples came from the United States, Italy and Spain and covered acute and convalescent phases of COVID-19. The material from the prospective study consisted of cDNA or gDNA derived from T cells, B-cell-depleted T cells, or PBMCs. The dataset comprised deeply sampled blood TCRbeta repertoires from subjects exposed to, actively infected with, or recovered from COVID-19. The repertoires were released in a freely available public database meant as a resource for research on the immune response to SARS-CoV-2. Samples came from the ongoing ImmuneRACE study (first 160 participants) plus 1,254 subjects from 6 global collaborators. Nearly every sample came with metadata listing a de-identified subject ID, COVID-19 status, age in years and sex. Where HLA class I and class II types were available, the types were taken from metadata supplied by the sample provider, not from assay-based typing.

TCRbeta CDR3 regions were amplified from genomic DNA using the immunoSEQ Assay, a bias-controlled multiplex PCR. The study's processing was this. The number of nucleated cells in each sample was estimated from the amplification of reference gene primers within the assay. To quantify the absolute abundance of each unique TCRbeta CDR3 rearrangement, sequence reads were collapsed and filtered. For each sample, productive Simpson clonality was calculated as the square root of Simpson's diversity index across productive rearrangements. TCRdb re-hosts the immuneACCESS table, in-frame sequences only. Its copies lack some clones; in the studies checked, an unresolved V gene accounts for under half of them, and the cause for the rest is not known. The V and J calls and clone size come from that table; D and trimming were worked out from the DNA. The sample contains about 530,000 clones, 85% to 90% of them found a single time. About 8.2% of the sample is taken by the ten largest.

Overall study results and their limits: How much clinical and demographic metadata was included differed by source and by participant, and the metadata was provided uncurated.

Trimming costs V 6 bases and J 3 bases, and their ends lie 11 bases apart. The germline V gene provides CDR1 MNHEY and CDR2 SVGAGI. The CDR3 holds 13 amino acids from the cysteine to the phenylalanine. Only CDR3 DNA is held: 39 bases, read in frame from base 1. The chain joins TRBV6-5 to TRBJ1-2; tentative D gene TRBD1, with 5 bases matching. The source of this sequence is a woman between 45 and 65 years old with COVID-19, enrolled during active disease. The source material was peripheral blood. The nucleotide sequence is TGTGCCAGCAGCAACCAGGGATACTATGGCTACACCTTC. This encodes CASSNQGYYGYTF.